This TCR beta chain is drawn from a study of shared clonotypes between healthy human individuals. The V gene's germline CDR1 is SGHRS and CDR2 YFSETQ. J was trimmed by 2 bases and V by 4 bases; bases with no gene match: 7. The CDR3 extends over 15 amino acids. Deep-level running was used for the assay. Profiling relied on immunoSEQ multiplex PCR, and the TCRdb table lists in-frame clones only, not all of them. Of under 600,000 clones in the sample, 95% to 96% were seen once. The source is a woman under 40 in good health. The material sequenced was naive CD4+ T cells sorted from blood. Specified subset: CD45RA+ positively selected. This chain links TRBV5-1 with TRBJ2-5, with 8 nucleotides matching TRBD2. The CDR3 sequence: CASSNRQREQETQYF. Here the CDR3 DNA reads TGCGCCAGCAGCAACCGACAGCGGGAGCAAGAGACCCAGTACTTC.